This T cell receptor (beta chain) derives from a study of sequential checkpoint blockade in melanoma. At the level of the study: Arm A got nivolumab then ipilimumab; arm B the reverse, 1:1. Both treatment sequences were followed by maintenance nivolumab.

Treatment noted: randomized to nivolumab then ipilimumab (arm A) or the reverse (arm B). Patients had received no earlier DNA-damaging chemotherapy. Sorted cells were live CD3+CD8+, lacking CD19 and CD56, from PBMCs. TCRdb's table, derived via immunoSEQ multiplex PCR, lists solely in-frame clones and lacks some. In the table there are some 20,000 clones, more than 70% of which are singletons. The sequences come from CD8+ T cells sorted from blood (inferred from file names), collected from a patient given nivolumab and ipilimumab in sequence. The TCR sequence derives from a human donor with melanoma.

CDR3 sequence reads: CALTRGNYGYTF. CDR3 in DNA: TGTGCCCTAACCCGGGGGAACTATGGCTACACCTTC. The V gene is TRBV7-2, the J gene TRBJ1-2, with D perhaps TRBD1 (5 bases). The CDR3 extends over 12 amino acids. Germline V gene data show CDR1 as SGHTA and CDR2 as FQGNSA. V gave up 11 bases and J gave up 2 bases, with 12 bases separating them.